A selection of T cell receptor beta chains follows, all from one sample in a study of cytomegalovirus exposure and HLA in healthy donors. Assay used: immunoSEQ multiplex PCR; TCRdb lists only in-frame clones, some missing. The sample has 84,000 or so clones, about 81% seen once; the top ten hold 2% to 3%. Sequencing used PBMCs. The receptors derive from a woman aged 45-59 years in good health and CMV-seronegative. The conserved cysteine and the conserved F or W are not part of the CDR3 here.

TRBV27	TRBJ2-1	ASSWAGKREQF
TRBV6-5	TRBJ2-7	ASNSGRPSSYEQY
TRBV5-1	TRBJ1-1	ASSLRQGMNTEAF
TRBV6-4	TRBJ1-1	ASSPGGERTEAF
TRBV7-9	TRBJ2-5	ASSARQWETQY
TRBV18	TRBJ1-4	ASSPPGGSPNEKLF
TRBV7-9	TRBJ1-2	ASSFPGQINYGYT
TRBV12-5	TRBJ2-3	ASGLARTGIQY
TRBV30	TRBJ1-5	AWSVGQGLPQH
TRBV19	TRBJ1-5	ASNPRSNQPQH
TRBV5-6	TRBJ1-1	ASSVTGSTEAF